Here is one T cell receptor beta chain with its context. Its antigen is currently unknown. At one of its ends the junction is not consistent with the germline gene, which may arise from a read error. The CDR3 consists of 14 residues. Germline CDR1 reads SSHAT; CDR2 reads FNYEAQ (reference sequence). These data are taken from a study of cytomegalovirus exposure and HLA in healthy donors. Study as a whole: Genetic ancestry analysis placed about 76% of the 410 or so donors that were genotyped in the Caucasian-associated cluster. Whole-study results and caveats: Among the sequence variants, a highly shared cluster was likely an artifact of sequencing. TCR beta V- and J-gene trimming, according to a later analysis, was linked to a missense DCLRE1C variant.

The PCR employed 60 Vbeta primers together with 13 Jbeta primers. TCRdb keeps only in-frame clones here, not all; method: immunoSEQ multiplex PCR. The sample carries 90,000 to 140,000 clones, approximately 80% recorded once. The chain carries TRBV7-7 and TRBJ2-5, with TRBD1 as a possible D gene (5 bases). Sequencing input: PBMCs. The receptor was derived from a male donor in good health and CMV-seronegative. The CDR3 is CASSLSRAQETQYF. Here the CDR3 DNA reads TGTGCTAGCAGCTTATCCAGGGCCCAAGAGACCCAGTACTTC.